These 27 T cell receptor beta chains were sequenced from one sample in a study of T cell repertoires in cytomegalovirus infection. TCRdb passed the reads through MiXCR, listing each CDR3 protein once. This table holds roughly 630,000 distinct CDR3 sequences, approximately 24% found once. Sequencing input: CD8+ T cells from PBMCs. These receptors were taken from a human donor in good health (CMV status not recorded). Some clones in this sample may be carry-over from other donors' samples.

This clonotype was counted at least ten times. V usage is TRBV7-9 and J usage is TRBJ2-3; D is possibly TRBD2 (6 bases). The CDR3 is 11 amino acids. Trimming cost V 11 bases and J 8 bases, with 14 bases left between them. Germline V CDR1 and CDR2: SEHNR, FQNEAQ (reference sequence). CDR3 region: CAAWTTGTQYF. The CDR3 coding sequence is TGTGCCGCCTGGACTACCGGTACGCAGTATTTT.

To note about this clonotype: A much larger clone is a single base away; this may be a read error. V is TRBV12-3 or TRBV12-4 and J is TRBJ2-2; tentatively, D is TRBD1 (5 bases). This CDR3 contains 19 residues. Trimming left V 2 bases short and J 1 base short, with 20 bases between. The CDR3 loop is CASSLSIVGHLGNTGELFF. CDR3 nucleotide sequence: TGTGCCAGCAGTTTAAGTATTGTGGGGCACCTCGGGAACACCGGGGAGCTGTTTTTT.

This clonotype has just a few counts. V is TRBV15 and J is TRBJ2-1, with a tentative D call TRBD1 (6 bases). Germline V gives CDR1 LNHNV, CDR2 YYDKDF (reference sequence). V lost 5 bases to trimming and J lost 0 bases, with 14 bases between them. The CDR3 length is 16 residues. In DNA form, the CDR3 reads TGTGCCACCAGCGGGGGAGTGGGGGCCTCCTACAATGAGCAGTTCTTC. Its protein product is CATSGGVGASYNEQFF.

This clonotype was seen more than once but under ten times. For the CDR3, the DNA is TGTGCCAGCAGCTCTTCGAGGTCCCCTGAAGCTTTCTTT. It codes for CASSSSRSPEAFF. The chain joins TRBV7-6 to TRBJ1-1, with D hard to call. V lost 4 bases and J 6 bases, leaving 12 bases between the germline ends. Germline V gives CDR1 SGHVS, CDR2 FNYEAQ. The CDR3 runs 13 residues.

Concerning this clonotype: A much larger clone sits a single nucleotide away, making a read error possible. The chain recombines TRBV7-2 with TRBJ2-2, with unresolved D. Trimming pared 0 bases from V and 7 bases from J, leaving 9 bases between. The CDR3 has 14 amino acids. Per germline, CDR1 SGHTA and CDR2 FQGNSA. In nucleotides, the CDR3 is TGTGCCAGCAGCTTAGCGTGGACGGTCGGGGAGCTGTTTTTT. This encodes CASSLAWTVGELFF.

This clonotype was counted many times. V and J are TRBV7-9 and TRBJ2-1, with D perhaps matching TRBD2 (6 bases). The CDR3 has 14 amino acids. V was pared by 4 bases and J by 3 bases, with 10 bases between. Germline V CDR1 and CDR2: SEHNR, FQNEAQ (reference sequence). CDR3 protein: CASSWDSFYNEQFF. In DNA, the CDR3 is TGTGCCAGCAGCTGGGACTCGTTCTACAATGAGCAGTTCTTC.

In its sample, this clonotype was seen many times. The CDR3 DNA follows: TGTGCCAGCAGTTTTTTTGGGGGATCTAACTATGGCTACACCTTC. Its translation is CASSFFGGSNYGYTF. The chain carries TRBV27 and TRBJ1-2, with D tentatively TRBD1 (5 bases). The ends were cut back, 3 bases at V and 0 bases at J, with 11 bases in the middle. Looked up from germline, CDR1 is MNHEY and CDR2 is SMNVEV (reference sequence). The CDR3 contains 15 residues.

J is TRBJ1-6 and V is TRBV28, with D perhaps matching TRBD1 (6 bases). Germline V lookup: CDR1 MDHEN, CDR2 SYDVKM. V was pared by 3 bases and J by 8 bases, with 11 bases between. The CDR3 is made up of 14 amino acids. CDR3 in DNA: TGTGCCAGCAGTTTCAGGGGTAAACATTCACCCCTCCACTTT. Translation: CASSFRGKHSPLHF.

The gene calls are TRBV6-5 and TRBJ2-7, with a possible D match to TRBD1 (6 bases). CDR1 is MNHEY, CDR2 SVGAGI, per germline. The CDR3 totals 14 residues. V lost 2 bases and J lost 4, with 12 bases in between. The CDR3 coding sequence is TGTGCCAGCAGTTACGCGTACAGGGAGTACGAGCAGTACGTC. Encoded protein: CASSYAYREYEQYV.

This clonotype was recorded a few times. The genes are TRBV3-1 and TRBJ2-1; D perhaps matches TRBD2 (5 bases). The germline V and J ends were trimmed by 8 bases and 6 bases, with 20 bases remaining between them. The CDR3 runs to 15 residues. Germline V gives CDR1 LGHDT, CDR2 YNNKEL (reference sequence). CDR3 nucleotides: TGTGCCAGCGGTGATTCGGCTAGCTCTGGCAATGAGCAGTTCTTC. Translating gives CASGDSASSGNEQFF.

This clonotype has only a few counts. The DNA of the CDR3 is TGTGCCAGCAGCCCGCTTCTAGGCGAGCAGTTCTTC. It translates to CASSPLLGEQFF. The chain joins TRBV7-6 to TRBJ2-1; D is unresolved. This CDR3 is 12 amino acids long. Germline CDR1 reads SGHVS; CDR2 reads FNYEAQ. V gave up 5 bases and J gave up 10 bases, with 12 bases separating them.

This clonotype has more than one count but fewer than ten. The genes are TRBV20-1 and TRBJ2-7; D might be TRBD1 or TRBD2, each matching 5 bases. CDR1 and CDR2 from the germline V gene are DFQATT and SNEGSKA (reference sequence). V lost 0 bases and J lost 2, with 17 bases in between. The CDR3 runs 16 residues. This CDR3 reads CSARDTAGTYPYEQYV. CDR3 nucleotide sequence: TGCAGTGCTAGAGATACGGCCGGGACGTACCCCTACGAGCAGTACGTC.

This clonotype appeared many times. The chain employs TRBV19 and TRBJ2-1; perhaps TRBD2 as D (5 bases). With 5 bases removed from V and 1 base from J, the gap between germline ends came to 12 bases. Germline CDR1 is LNHDA and CDR2 is SQIVND (reference sequence). The CDR3 covers 15 residues. CDR3 sequence reads: CASSDRGSSYNEQFF. DNA for the CDR3: TGTGCCAGTAGTGATCGGGGAAGTTCCTACAATGAGCAGTTCTTC. The full variable domain, completed using reference TRBV19 and TRBJ2-1, is DGGITQSPKYLFRKEGQNVTLSCEQNLNHDAMYWYRQDPGQGLRLIYYSQIVNDFQKGDIAEGYSVSREKKESFPLTVTSAQKNPTAFYLCASSDRGSSYNEQFFGPGTRLTVL.

The V call is TRBV24-1, the J call TRBJ2-3; D is unresolved. The CDR3 totals 12 residues. Trimming removed 3 bases from V and 12 bases from J, with 12 bases in between. Per the germline V gene, CDR1 is KGHDR and CDR2 is SFDVKD. DNA of the CDR3: TGTGCCACCAGTGATGGTCTCCTCCCTCAGTATTTT. Protein sequence: CATSDGLLPQYF.

In its sample, this clonotype was seen a few times. The V gene is TRBV7-9, the J gene TRBJ1-6; no clear D. Trimming took off 5 bases at V and 0 bases at J, with 17 bases between the two ends. This CDR3 is 18 amino acids long. Germline lookup yields CDR1 SEHNR and CDR2 FQNEAQ (reference sequence). In nucleotides, the CDR3 is TGTGCCAGCAGCAGCTCCGGAGGAGGGAGCTCCTATAATTCACCCCTCCACTTT. Translated, it gives CASSSSGGGSSYNSPLHF.

This clonotype was seen ten or more times. J is TRBJ2-3 and V is TRBV7-8; 11 bases fit TRBD2. With V trimmed by 6 bases and J by 7 bases, 6 bases remained unmatched. The CDR3 extends over 14 amino acids. Germline V lookup: CDR1 SGHVS, CDR2 FQNEAQ. CDR3 in amino acids: CASRTLAGGNTQYF. CDR3 in DNA: TGTGCCAGCAGGACGCTAGCGGGGGGAAATACGCAGTATTTT.

This clonotype was observed a few times. The chain combines TRBV12-3 or TRBV12-4 with TRBJ2-3; possibly TRBD1 or TRBD2 for D (5 bases each). Trimming pared 6 bases from V and 3 bases from J, leaving 13 bases between. This CDR3 is 14 amino acids long. The CDR3 DNA is TGTGCCAGCAGCTCGGGACGACAAACAGATACGCAGTATTTT. Protein sequence: CASSSGRQTDTQYF.

The chain joins TRBV20-1 to TRBJ2-1, with 7 bases lining up with TRBD2. This CDR3 has 15 residues. Trimming took 6 bases from V and 2 from J; bases not matched to a gene: 10. Germline lookup yields CDR1 DFQATT and CDR2 SNEGSKA (reference sequence). The CDR3: CSATSGVTTYNEQFF. The CDR3 DNA reads TGCAGTGCCACAAGCGGGGTCACAACCTACAATGAGCAGTTCTTC.

This clonotype showed up many times. In nucleotides, the CDR3 is TGTGCCAGCAGCTTACCTAGCCAGTACAATGAGCAGTTCTTC. It codes for CASSLPSQYNEQFF. The chain carries TRBV7-2 and TRBJ2-1; D may be TRBD2 (5 bases). The CDR3 is made up of 14 amino acids. Trimming pared 2 bases from V and 4 bases from J, leaving 9 bases between. Per the germline V gene, CDR1 is SGHTA and CDR2 is FQGNSA.

The CDR3 loop is CASSEQQVNQPQHF. CDR3 bases: TGTGCCAGCAGTGAGCAGCAGGTAAATCAGCCCCAGCATTTT. This chain uses TRBV6-2 or TRBV6-3 with TRBJ1-5; D uncertain. Trimming took 5 bases from V and 4 from J, leaving 12 bases between them. Per germline, CDR1 MNHEY and CDR2 SVGEGT. This CDR3 spans 14 amino acids.

This clonotype was detected only once. CDR3 sequence: CSVLPTGGHGYTF. Written as DNA, the CDR3 is TGCAGCGTCCTACCCACAGGGGGCCATGGCTACACCTTC. The rearrangement links TRBV29-1 to TRBJ1-2; 9 nucleotides agree with TRBD1. Germline loops: CDR1 SQVTM, CDR2 ANQGSEA. The CDR3 extends over 13 amino acids. Trimming at V came to 6 bases and at J to 6 bases, leaving 8 bases not matched to a gene.

V is TRBV6-2 or TRBV6-3 and J is TRBJ2-7, with D uncertain. V was pared by 2 bases and J by 2 bases, with 4 bases between. Per germline, CDR1 MNHEY and CDR2 SVGEGT. The CDR3 is 12 amino acids. The CDR3 is CASSYKTYEQYV. CDR3 nucleotides: TGTGCCAGCAGTTACAAGACCTACGAGCAGTACGTC.

The chain has TRBV28 and TRBJ2-5, with 8 bases that match TRBD1. Germline V CDR1 and CDR2: MDHEN, SYDVKM. V was pared by 5 bases and J by 0 bases, with 8 bases of the junction left unmatched. The CDR3 has 16 residues. The CDR3 region has the DNA TGTGCCAGCAGTACTGGGGACAGGATACACCAAGAGACCCAGTACTTC. This encodes CASSTGDRIHQETQYF.

Points on this clonotype: It may be a read error: a sequence one base away is much more abundant. The genes are TRBV5-5 and TRBJ2-3; D may be TRBD1 or TRBD2 (5 bases each). The V end lost 4 bases, the J end lost 6 bases, and 27 bases lay between the germline ends. Germline CDR1 reads SGHKS; CDR2 reads YYEKEE (reference sequence). CDR3 size: 18 residues. DNA of the CDR3: TGTGCCAGCAGCAAGGATTGGGACGACGGCCCCGGGGCGGATACGCAGTATTTT. Protein: CASSKDWDDGPGADTQYF.

The chain uses TRBV7-6 and TRBJ1-4; D ambiguous. The CDR3 totals 13 residues. V shed 5 bases and J shed 8 bases, with 12 bases lying between them. Germline lookup yields CDR1 SGHVS and CDR2 FNYEAQ. The DNA of the CDR3 is TGTGCCAGCAGCCTCTCGGGAGGCGAAAAACTGTTTTTT. It is translated as CASSLSGGEKLFF.

This clonotype was found a few times. The rearrangement links TRBV27 to TRBJ1-2, with D tentatively TRBD1 (6 bases). The V and J ends lost 4 bases and 4 bases respectively, with 13 bases between them. Germline assignment: CDR1 MNHEY and CDR2 SMNVEV (reference sequence). CDR3 length: 14 amino acids. Here the CDR3 reads CASSSGGGGYGYTF. In nucleotides, the CDR3 is TGTGCCAGCAGTTCTGGGGGGGGCGGCTATGGCTACACCTTC.

This chain links TRBV12-3 or TRBV12-4 with TRBJ2-2; 10 positions match TRBD2. The junction had 13 bases not matched to a gene; V was cut back by 11 bases and J by 7 bases. This CDR3 has 15 amino acids. The CDR3 bases are TGTGCCTTCTACCCCAGCGGGGGGGCGATCGGGGAGCTGTTTTTT. Encoded protein: CAFYPSGGAIGELFF.